A selection of T cell receptor beta chains follows, all from one sample in a study of cytomegalovirus exposure and HLA in healthy donors. Data came from immunoSEQ multiplex PCR; TCRdb stores just in-frame clones and leaves some out. This sample has around 130,000 clones, with around four fifths found just once. The source material was PBMCs. The receptors here all came from a male donor in good health and CMV-seropositive. Each CDR3 is given with its conserved first and last residue. Fields, in order: V gene, D gene, J gene, clone size, CDR3 DNA, CDR3 protein. The D gene is left open where the match is weak. For some rows the clone size is stated as once, few or many, or as a class when expanded; others skip it.

>TRBV27|TRBD2|TRBJ2-1|.
TGTGCCAGCGCTAGCGGCCCCTACAATGAGCAGTTCTTC
CASASGPYNEQFF
>TRBV7-8|TRBD2|TRBJ2-5|.
TGTGCCAGCAGCCTCGGGGGGGGTGGGGGATACCAAGAGACCCAGTACTTC
CASSLGGGGGYQETQYF
>TRBV30|.|TRBJ1-4|.
TGTGCCTTCGAGAGTTTTAATGAAAAACTGTTTTTT
CAFESFNEKLFF
>TRBV7-3|TRBD2|TRBJ2-5|.
TGTGCCAGCAGCGCGACACTAGCGGGAGGGCAAGAGACCCAGTACTTC
CASSATLAGGQETQYF
>TRBV6-6|.|TRBJ2-7|.
TGTGCCAGCGTGGTGGACAACTCCTACGAGCAGTACTTC
CASVVDNSYEQYF
>TRBV2|.|TRBJ1-3|once
TGTGCCAGCAAGGAACGGGTAATGCCTGGAAACACCATATATTTT
CASKERVMPGNTIYF
>TRBV5-1|.|TRBJ1-2|.
TGCGCCAGCAGCCCCACGGGGGATGGCTACACCTTC
CASSPTGDGYTF
>TRBV9|.|TRBJ2-1|.
TGTGCCAGCAGCCTCTCCGCGGGAAGCTCCTACAATGAGCAGTTCTTC
CASSLSAGSSYNEQFF
>TRBV29-1|.|TRBJ2-7|.
TGCAGCGTCGGGACAAAGTACGAGCAGTACTTC
CSVGTKYEQYF
>TRBV5-4|.|TRBJ2-7|.
TGTGCCAGCAGCTCTGGGGCAGGGAGGAACGAGCAGTACTTC
CASSSGAGRNEQYF
>TRBV7-9|TRBD1|TRBJ1-4|once
TGTGCCAGCAGCCCCGGACAGGGAGGTGAAAAACTGTTTTTT
CASSPGQGGEKLFF
>TRBV4-3|TRBD2|TRBJ2-1|.
TGCGCCAGCAGCCAAGACGGGACTAGCCGGAATGAGCAGTTCTTC
CASSQDGTSRNEQFF
>TRBV10-3|TRBD1|TRBJ2-2|once
TGTGCCACCGTAGACAGGGACAGGGACGACACCGGGGAGCTGTTTTTT
CATVDRDRDDTGELFF
>TRBV2|TRBD2|TRBJ2-7|.
TGTGCCAGCAAATTACTAGCGGGAGCTTCCTCCTACGAGCAGTACTTC
CASKLLAGASSYEQYF